These T cell receptor beta chains were read from a single sample in a study of vaccination and CD4 T cells after COVID-19. MiXCR, applied by TCRdb to the PCR reads, yields one record per CDR3 protein. Of under 9,500 distinct CDR3 sequences in the sample, approximately 60% were seen once. These receptors have no identified antigens. The sample was CD4+ T cells from blood, cultured in vitro. The receptor set was obtained from a human donor who had recovered from COVID-19. Both conserved end residues are part of each CDR3. The order of the fields is CDR3 DNA, CDR3 protein, J gene, clone size, V gene, D gene. D genes are given only for firm matches. Clone size is stated in some rows and not others, as once, few, many or a class when expanded.

TGTGCCAGCAGTTTGCAGATTGGAGTTGGGGAGCTGTTTTTT CASSLQIGVGELFF TRBJ2-2 NA TRBV27 NA
TGCAGTGCTAGAGATCTTCACTTAGCGGGGGGACATAGCACAGATACGCAGTATTTT CSARDLHLAGGHSTDTQYF TRBJ2-3 NA TRBV20-1 TRBD2
TGTGCCAGCAGTTTACAGGGATCTGGAAACACCATATATTTT CASSLQGSGNTIYF TRBJ1-3 few TRBV2 NA
TGCAGTGCCCTTTCGGCAGGGCCCAATCAGCCCCAGCATTTT CSALSAGPNQPQHF TRBJ1-5 few TRBV20-1 NA
TGTGCCAGCAGGGAGGACTATGGCTACACCTTC CASREDYGYTF TRBJ1-2 few TRBV6-1 NA
TGCGCCAGCAGCTTGGTTCCGGGGCCAGGGGGCTACACCTTC CASSLVPGPGGYTF TRBJ1-2 NA TRBV7-9 NA
TGTGCCAGCAAGGTCCGTAGGAACACCGGGGAGCTGTTTTTT CASKVRRNTGELFF TRBJ2-2 NA TRBV6-1 NA
TGTGCCAGCAGCTCACACGGGTACAGGGCGCCTGGTGGGGGCACTGAAGCTTTCTTT CASSSHGYRAPGGGTEAFF TRBJ1-1 NA TRBV12-1 NA
TGTGCCTGGAGAAAAGTGGGTACCTACGAGCAGTACTTC CAWRKVGTYEQYF TRBJ2-7 few TRBV30 NA
TGTGCCAGCCGCCCTAGGGGGCCCTATGGCTACACCTTC CASRPRGPYGYTF TRBJ1-2 few TRBV12-3/TRBV12-4 TRBD1
TGTGCCAGCAGCACGTCAGGGGGAGGGCCATACTACGAGCAGTACTTC CASSTSGGGPYYEQYF TRBJ2-7 NA TRBV5-4 NA
TGTGCCAGCAGTCACCCTGAGATGAACACTGAAGCTTTCTTT CASSHPEMNTEAFF TRBJ1-1 large TRBV6-1 NA
TGTGCCAGCAGCGTAACACAGGGGGACATTCAGTACTTC CASSVTQGDIQYF TRBJ2-4 NA TRBV9 TRBD1
TGTGCCAGCCGAAGCGGGGGTCAGCCCCAGCATTTT CASRSGGQPQHF TRBJ1-5 NA TRBV2 NA
TGTGCCAGTGGACCTACATATAAGCAGTTGGGGCAATTCTACACCTTC CASGPTYKQLGQFYTF TRBJ1-2 NA TRBV19 NA
TGCAGTGCTAGAGATGGGGTAACGGAGCAGTACTTC CSARDGVTEQYF TRBJ2-7 once TRBV20-1 NA
TGCAGCGTTGGGGATGGCTTCAGGCGGAAGAACACTGAAGCTTTCTTT CSVGDGFRRKNTEAFF TRBJ1-1 NA TRBV29-1 NA
TGTGCCAGCAGCTTAGAAGGGGGCCGCAATCAGCCCCAGCATTTT CASSLEGGRNQPQHF TRBJ1-5 NA TRBV7-2 TRBD1
TGTGCCAGCAGCGAGACTCCGGGACGGAACACAGATACGCAGTATTTT CASSETPGRNTDTQYF TRBJ2-3 NA TRBV7-2 NA
TGTGCCAGCAGTACTGACAGGCCAAACTACGAGCAGTACTTC CASSTDRPNYEQYF TRBJ2-7 few TRBV7-8 NA
TGTGCCAGCAGGACAGGGGGCGGCGGGGAGCTGTTTTTT CASRTGGGGELFF TRBJ2-2 few TRBV6-2/TRBV6-3 TRBD1
TGTGCCAGCAGCTTCGAACTAGCGGGGGCGGAGACCCAGTACTTC CASSFELAGAETQYF TRBJ2-5 NA TRBV7-2 TRBD2
TGCAGTGCTAGACCGACAGGGGCCTTAATCTCACCCCTCCACTTT CSARPTGALISPLHF TRBJ1-6 NA TRBV20-1 TRBD1
TGTGCCAGCAGAGCCGGCTGGGACGTAGGACTGGGAAGCTACGAGCAGTACTTC CASRAGWDVGLGSYEQYF TRBJ2-7 NA TRBV6-2/TRBV6-3 NA
TGCAGTGCTAGAGAGGTGGGGGGGAGCACAGATACGCAGTATTTT CSAREVGGSTDTQYF TRBJ2-3 few TRBV20-1 TRBD2
TGTGCCAGCTCACCATCCACGGGCAGGGTCGACTATGGCTACACCTTC CASSPSTGRVDYGYTF TRBJ1-2 few TRBV18 NA
TGTGCCAGTAGCCGAGGTGGAAATGAGCAGTTCTTC CASSRGGNEQFF TRBJ2-1 NA TRBV19 NA
TGTGCCAGCAGCACGACGACTAGCCGTACAGATACGCAGTATTTT CASSTTTSRTDTQYF TRBJ2-3 NA TRBV7-2 TRBD2
TGTGCCAGCAGTTACGCAGAACCCAACACTGAAGCTTTCTTT CASSYAEPNTEAFF TRBJ1-1 few TRBV6-5 NA
TGTGCCAGCAGTTTTGATAGCAATCAGCCCCAGCATTTT CASSFDSNQPQHF TRBJ1-5 NA TRBV28 NA
TGTGCCAGCAGCTTGACAATCACCGGGGAGCTGTTTTTT CASSLTITGELFF TRBJ2-2 few TRBV5-4 NA
TGTGCCAGCAGCCCGCGTGGAGGGTTCACCGGGGAGCTGTTTTTT CASSPRGGFTGELFF TRBJ2-2 few TRBV7-2 NA
TGCAGTGCCAGAGGTTTAGGGACAGGTGAAACGATTGACTCCTACGAGCAGTACTTC CSARGLGTGETIDSYEQYF TRBJ2-7 NA TRBV20-1 TRBD1
TGTGCCAGCAGCACAGGGGGGGTCAATGAGCAGTTCTTC CASSTGGVNEQFF TRBJ2-1 few TRBV25-1 NA
TGTGCCACCAGAGGGGGGGCGGGAGAGACCCAGTACTTC CATRGGAGETQYF TRBJ2-5 NA TRBV19 NA
TGTGCCAGCAGCCCTCCGAGGATGGAGTATGGCTACACCTTC CASSPPRMEYGYTF TRBJ1-2 once TRBV6-2/TRBV6-3 NA
TGTGCCAGCAGCCACGTGAACACTGAAGCTTTCTTT CASSHVNTEAFF TRBJ1-1 NA TRBV6-1 NA
TGCAGTGCACGGGACGGGAACACTGAAGCTTTCTTT CSARDGNTEAFF TRBJ1-1 NA TRBV20-1 NA
TGCAGTGCTAGGGACTTACGGAGCACTGAAGCTTTCTTT CSARDLRSTEAFF TRBJ1-1 NA TRBV20-1 NA
TGTGCCAGCAGCCAAGGACAAGCGGGAGGCTACGAGCAGTACTTC CASSQGQAGGYEQYF TRBJ2-7 NA TRBV3-1 TRBD2
TGTGCCAGCAGGCAAGCCCGACAGCGGGGTGAGCAGTTCTTC CASRQARQRGEQFF TRBJ2-1 medium-sized TRBV7-2 TRBD2
TGTGCCAGCAGTTACTGGGGGGGTTCGTCTGGGGCCAACGTCCTGACTTTC CASSYWGGSSGANVLTF TRBJ2-6 once TRBV6-5 TRBD2
TGTGCCAGCAGCCAAGGGACAGGGGGAATCATTTCACCCCTCCACTTT CASSQGTGGIISPLHF TRBJ1-6 NA TRBV3-1 TRBD1
TGTGCCAGCAGCCAACCCGGCGGGGGTTCACCCCTCCACTTT CASSQPGGGSPLHF TRBJ1-6 NA TRBV25-1 NA
TGCAGTGCTTTACTAGGGGCCTATGAGCAGTTCTTC CSALLGAYEQFF TRBJ2-1 NA TRBV20-1 NA
TGCAGCGTATCCGACGGCACCTACACTGAAGCTTTCTTT CSVSDGTYTEAFF TRBJ1-1 few TRBV29-1 NA
TGCAGTGCTAGATCCCGGGACAGGGCGTATAGCAATCAGCCCCAGCATTTT CSARSRDRAYSNQPQHF TRBJ1-5 NA TRBV20-1 TRBD1
TGTGCCATCAATGGGGGTAGGACCACTGAAGCTTTCTTT CAINGGRTTEAFF TRBJ1-1 NA TRBV10-3 NA
TGTGCCAGCAGTCCGAGGACAGGGGGAGATACGCAGTATTTT CASSPRTGGDTQYF TRBJ2-3 NA TRBV6-1 TRBD1
TGTGCCAGCAGACCCGGACCCAGTGCCTACGAGCAGTACTTC CASRPGPSAYEQYF TRBJ2-7 NA TRBV6-1 NA
TGTGCCAGCAGCCTAGACAGCCAAGATACGCAGTATTTT CASSLDSQDTQYF TRBJ2-3 once TRBV7-8 NA